This T cell receptor (beta chain) is from a study of blood T cell repertoires in COVID-19. Study as a whole: The United States, Italy and Spain were the sources of the acute and convalescent COVID-19 samples. PBMCs, B-cell-depleted T cells, or T cells were the source of the cDNA or gDNA that made up the material.

Between the trimmed V and J ends, which lost 2 bases and 5 bases, there was a span of 7 bases. This CDR3 comprises 13 residues. Germline CDR1 SGHRS, CDR2 YFSETQ. In the authors' workflow: Estimates of nucleated cell counts were drawn from the amplification of reference gene primers. Sequenced by immunoSEQ multiplex PCR; TCRdb stores in-frame clones only, minus some. V, J and clone size were drawn from that table, and D and trimming were deduced from the DNA. The sample records some 200,000 clones, roughly 87% being singletons. The specimen sequenced was peripheral blood. The chain couples TRBV5-1 to TRBJ2-2; D is possibly TRBD2 (6 bases). The clonotype was recovered from a woman aged 40 to 50 with acute or convalescent COVID-19. The DNA of the CDR3 is TGCGCCAGCAGCTTTGGGAGGACCGGGGAGCTGTTTTTT. This encodes CASSFGRTGELFF. Full variable domain (outside the CDR3, taken from reference TRBV5-1 and TRBJ2-2): KAGVTQTPRYLIKTRGQQVTLSCSPISGHRSVSWYQQTPGQGLQFLFEYFSETQRNKGNFPGRFSGRQFSNSRSEMNVSTLELGDSALYLCASSFGRTGELFFGEGSRLTVL.